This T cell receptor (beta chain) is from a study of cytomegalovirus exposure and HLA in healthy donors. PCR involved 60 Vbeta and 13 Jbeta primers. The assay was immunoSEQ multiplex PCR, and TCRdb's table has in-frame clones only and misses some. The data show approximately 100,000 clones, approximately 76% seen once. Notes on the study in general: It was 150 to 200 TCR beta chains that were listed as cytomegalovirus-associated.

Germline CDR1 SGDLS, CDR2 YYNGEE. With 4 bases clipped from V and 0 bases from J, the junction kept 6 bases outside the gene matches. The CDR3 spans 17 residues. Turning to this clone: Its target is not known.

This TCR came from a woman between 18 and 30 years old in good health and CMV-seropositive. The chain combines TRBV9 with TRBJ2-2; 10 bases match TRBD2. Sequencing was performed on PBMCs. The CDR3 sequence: CASSTRTSGPNTGELFF. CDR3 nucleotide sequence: TGTGCCAGCAGCACTCGGACTAGCGGACCGAACACCGGGGAGCTGTTTTTT.